These 28 T cell receptor beta chains came from one sample sequenced in a study of cytomegalovirus exposure and HLA in healthy donors (dated 2017 in TCRdb). The library was built by means of the immunoSEQ multiplex PCR assay. A mixture of 60 forward primers for TCR Vbeta segments and 13 reverse primers for TCR Jbeta segments was used in the multiplex PCR. In TCRdb, the immuneACCESS table is reduced to in-frame sequences with V and J assigned. These tables do not hold every clone; where another copy was compared, an unresolved V gene accounts for under half, and the others remain unexplained. The sample table shows over 85,000 clones, and approximately 86% are seen once. 1.5% to 2% of the sample goes to the ten largest clones. The sample comprised PBMCs. The origin of the receptors is a man aged 35 to 55 in good health and CMV-seronegative.

The chain carries TRBV29-1 and TRBJ1-2; D might be TRBD1 (5 bases). The CDR3 has 14 amino acids. Germline CDR1 SQVTM, CDR2 ANQGSEA. Trimming left V 6 bases short and J 0 bases short, with 14 bases between. The CDR3 nucleotides read TGCAGCGTCCAGACAGACCAAACTAACTATGGCTACACCTTC. The encoded protein is CSVQTDQTNYGYTF. The whole variable domain, remainder taken from reference TRBV29-1 and TRBJ1-2, is SAVISQKPSRDICQRGTSLTIQCQVDSQVTMMFWYRQQPGQSLTLIATANQGSEATYESGFVIDKFPISRPNLTFSTLTVSNMSPEDSSIYLCSVQTDQTNYGYTFGSGTRLTVV.

This rearrangement joins TRBV13 to TRBJ2-7; D ambiguous. V dropped 0 bases and J dropped 2 bases, with 8 bases sitting between them. This CDR3 is built from 14 residues. Germline V gene lookup returns CDR1 PRHDT and CDR2 FYEKMQ (reference sequence). The CDR3 spells CASSLGAVTYEQYF. The DNA for the CDR3 is TGTGCCAGCAGCTTAGGGGCAGTAACCTACGAGCAGTACTTC.

Details on this clone: The conserved phenylalanine or tryptophan normally closing the CDR3 is absent here, so this likely arose from a read error. The chain has TRBV28 and TRBJ2-3, with D unclear. Per germline, CDR1 MDHEN and CDR2 SYDVKM. The CDR3 is made up of 12 amino acids. Trimming pared 6 bases from V and 9 bases from J, leaving 13 bases between. The CDR3 DNA reads as TGTGCCAGCAGCTCAACGCCCATAACGCAGTATCTT. It is translated as CASSSTPITQYL.

CDR3 sequence reads: CASSSARTNEKLFF. The CDR3 nucleotides read TGTGCCAGCAGTTCCGCCAGAACTAATGAAAAACTGTTTTTT. The chain carries TRBV6-5 and TRBJ1-4, with D unresolved. CDR1 and CDR2 (germline): MNHEY, SVGAGI. CDR3 length equals 14 residues. Trimming shortened V by 4 bases and J by 1 base, and 7 bases separated the two germline ends.

V gene TRBV5-1 combines with J gene TRBJ1-2; tentative D call: TRBD1 (6 bases). This CDR3 is 12 amino acids long. In germline, CDR1 is SGHRS, CDR2 YFSETQ. Trimming removed 4 bases at V and 8 bases at J, with 12 bases between. The CDR3 reads CASSPQGWGYTF. CDR3 DNA: TGCGCCAGCAGCCCCCAGGGGTGGGGCTACACCTTC.

V and J are TRBV2 and TRBJ1-1; D not resolved. CDR3 length: 12 amino acids. Germline values: CDR1 SNHLY, CDR2 FYNNEI. Trimming took 11 bases from V and 9 from J, leaving 19 bases between them. CDR3 region: CARVSPMVQAFF. The CDR3 DNA reads as TGTGCCCGAGTGTCCCCCATGGTCCAAGCTTTCTTT.

The sample holds one count of this clone. The chain carries TRBV19 and TRBJ1-4; possible D gene TRBD1, 6 bases. V was cut by 6 bases and J by 0 bases, with 11 bases left in between. This CDR3 is 15 amino acids long. Germline CDR1 LNHDA, CDR2 SQIVND (reference sequence). CDR3 protein: CASSRAGATNEKLFF. DNA of the CDR3: TGTGCCAGTAGCCGAGCAGGGGCAACTAATGAAAAACTGTTTTTT.

This clone was seen only a few times. The chain is built from TRBV5-1 and TRBJ2-5; 7 bases match TRBD2. CDR3 length equals 15 residues. Germline CDR1 SGHRS, CDR2 YFSETQ. V trimming: 4 bases; J trimming: 5 bases; junction bases outside the gene matches: 11. This CDR3 reads CASSPGGELGETQYF. CDR3 bases: TGCGCCAGCAGCCCGGGAGGCGAGCTAGGGGAGACCCAGTACTTC.

Concerning this clone: The sample contains more than one DNA sequence encoding this CDR3. The chain uses TRBV6-1 and TRBJ1-5; D unclear. Germline V gene data show CDR1 as MNHNS and CDR2 as SASEGT. Between the trimmed V and J ends, which lost 0 bases and 7 bases, there was a span of 10 bases. CDR3 size: 14 residues. CDR3 nucleotides: TGTGCCAGCAGTGAAGCGGGCGGGTTCCAGCCCCAGCATTTT. Its protein product is CASSEAGGFQPQHF.

The chain joins TRBV4-1 to TRBJ2-2; D ambiguous. Per germline, CDR1 MGHRA and CDR2 YSYEKL. The CDR3 has 16 residues. V lost 4 bases and J lost 3, with 15 bases in between. The CDR3 spells CASSPSIRVDTGELFF. CDR3 DNA sequence: TGCGCCAGCAGCCCCTCGATAAGAGTCGACACCGGGGAGCTGTTTTTT.

This chain uses TRBV5-8 with TRBJ2-3; D gene uncertain. The V end was cut by 0 bases, the J end by 1 base, with 12 bases between. This CDR3 has 16 amino acids. Germline assignment: CDR1 SGHTS and CDR2 YDEGEE. The DNA for the CDR3 is TGTGCCAGCAGCTTGGTGGTCCACCCGGGCACAGATACGCAGTATTTT. Protein: CASSLVVHPGTDTQYF.

The chain uses TRBV5-1 and TRBJ1-1, with 7 bases identical to TRBD1. Trimming cost V 6 bases and J 4 bases; bases outside gene matches: 15. The CDR3 totals 16 residues. CDR1 is SGHRS and CDR2 is YFSETQ in the germline V gene. DNA for the CDR3: TGCGCCAGCAACTCTGGGGTAACTCAGGGGGGCACTGAAGCTTTCTTT. Translating gives CASNSGVTQGGTEAFF.

The V and J genes are TRBV5-8 and TRBJ2-3; a possible D gene is TRBD2 (6 bases). The CDR3 covers 15 residues. V was pared by 2 bases and J by 0 bases, with 10 bases between. The germline V gene has CDR1 SGHTS and CDR2 YDEGEE. The CDR3 DNA is TGTGCCAGCAGCTTCGGGGGATCTAGCACAGATACGCAGTATTTT. Translating gives CASSFGGSSTDTQYF.

This clone was recorded once. V usage is TRBV29-1 and J usage is TRBJ2-3; D perhaps matches TRBD2 (5 bases). The CDR3 runs to 15 residues. V lost 1 base and J lost 0, with 11 bases in between. CDR1 is SQVTM, CDR2 ANQGSEA, per germline. The CDR3 nucleotides are TGCAGCGTTGAAGGGCAGCGGATTAGCACAGATACGCAGTATTTT. Protein product: CSVEGQRISTDTQYF.

The gene calls are TRBV29-1 and TRBJ1-5; 7 bases are a match to TRBD1. The V segment lost 7 bases and the J segment 2 bases; nucleotides outside the gene matches: 2. The CDR3 runs 12 residues. Per the germline V gene, CDR1 is SQVTM and CDR2 is ANQGSEA. The CDR3 coding sequence is TGCAGCGCTGGACAGGGCAATCAGCCCCAGCATTTT. It is translated as CSAGQGNQPQHF.

V and J are TRBV28 and TRBJ1-1; D perhaps matches TRBD1 (6 bases). Trimming stripped 3 bases from V and 1 base from J, with 12 bases between. Per the germline V gene, CDR1 is MDHEN and CDR2 is SYDVKM. The CDR3 extends over 15 amino acids. CDR3 DNA: TGTGCCAGCAGTTTTCCCGGGACACCGAACACTGAAGCTTTCTTT. Translating gives CASSFPGTPNTEAFF.

V and J are TRBV10-3 and TRBJ2-6; D might be TRBD2 (5 bases). The V end was cut by 3 bases, the J end by 2 bases, with 11 bases between. The CDR3 runs 16 residues. Germline loops: CDR1 ENHRY, CDR2 SYGVKD. The CDR3: CAISDRGFAGANVLTF. The CDR3 DNA reads TGTGCCATCAGTGATCGAGGGTTCGCTGGGGCCAACGTCCTGACTTTC.

The chain combines TRBV6-5 with TRBJ1-2; D is uncertain. Trimming removed 0 bases from V and 7 bases from J, with 12 bases in between. The germline gives CDR1 MNHEY, CDR2 SVGAGI. This CDR3 is 14 amino acids long. The CDR3 reads CASSYSTKEGGYTF. The CDR3 DNA reads as TGTGCCAGCAGTTACTCTACGAAAGAGGGTGGCTACACCTTC.

The chain is built from TRBV5-6 and TRBJ1-2, with 8 bases fitting TRBD1. CDR1 and CDR2 (germline): SGHDT, YYEEEE. The CDR3 totals 16 residues. Trimming at V came to 1 base and at J to 6 bases, leaving 11 bases not matched to a gene. DNA for the CDR3: TGTGCCAGCAGCTTGTACGGTACAGGGGGATTCGATGGCTACACCTTC. Translation gives CASSLYGTGGFDGYTF.

The genes are TRBV7-6 and TRBJ2-2; TRBD1 agrees at 7 bases. This CDR3 has 15 amino acids. From germline, CDR1 is SGHVS and CDR2 FNYEAQ. V gave up 5 bases and J gave up 3 bases; unmatched junction bases: 6. The CDR3 spells CASSLDRAYTGELFF. CDR3 DNA sequence: TGTGCCAGCAGCCTCGACAGGGCTTACACCGGGGAGCTGTTTTTT.

The chain recombines TRBV6-6 with TRBJ1-5; D is ambiguous. Germline values: CDR1 MNHNY, CDR2 SVGAGI (reference sequence). V lost 7 bases and J lost 4, with 17 bases in between. This CDR3 has 15 amino acids. The CDR3 nucleotides are TGTGCCAGCAACACCCACCGAGGGCCGAATCAGCCCCAGCATTTT. Its translation: CASNTHRGPNQPQHF.

The chain employs TRBV4-2 and TRBJ1-5; 9 nucleotides line up with TRBD1. J lost 4 bases, V lost 1 base, and 5 bases had no gene match. The CDR3 spans 16 residues. In germline, CDR1 is LGHNA, CDR2 YNFKEQ. This chain's CDR3 is CASSQGDRAGNQPQHF. As DNA, the CDR3 is TGTGCCAGCAGCCAAGGGGACAGGGCGGGAAATCAGCCCCAGCATTTT.

The chain couples TRBV10-3 to TRBJ1-1, with unresolved D. Germline lookup yields CDR1 ENHRY and CDR2 SYGVKD. Trimming took off 6 bases at V and 2 bases at J, with 7 bases between the two ends. The CDR3 has 12 amino acids. The CDR3: CAIRGENTEAFF. DNA for the CDR3: TGTGCCATCAGGGGCGAAAACACTGAAGCTTTCTTT.

The chain uses TRBV5-1 and TRBJ2-1; D is perhaps TRBD2 (6 bases). The V and J ends lost 5 bases and 0 bases respectively, with 15 bases between them. The CDR3 runs to 16 residues. Looked up from germline, CDR1 is SGHRS and CDR2 is YFSETQ. For the CDR3, the DNA is TGCGCCAGCAGTGTTTTAAATAGCGGCTCCTACAATGAGCAGTTCTTC. Translated, it gives CASSVLNSGSYNEQFF.

J is TRBJ2-6 and V is TRBV5-4; 11 bases line up with TRBD2. Trimming took 0 bases from V and 2 from J; bases not matched to a gene: 4. The germline V gene encodes CDR1 SGHNT and CDR2 YYREEE (reference sequence). This CDR3 spans 18 amino acids. CDR3 in DNA: TGTGCCAGCAGCTTGGACGCTAGCGGGGGGACTGGGGCCAACGTCCTGACTTTC. It encodes CASSLDASGGTGANVLTF.

The V call is TRBV4-3, the J call TRBJ2-7; 7 nucleotides agree with TRBD1. V shed 0 bases, J shed 2 bases, and the junction held 4 bases outside the gene matches. Germline lookup yields CDR1 LGHNA and CDR2 YSLEER. The CDR3 sequence is 15 residues long. The chain's CDR3 is CASSQDAQGAYEQYF. DNA of the CDR3: TGCGCCAGCAGCCAAGACGCGCAGGGGGCCTACGAGCAGTACTTC.

The CDR3 spells CASSAHRDNKGTEAFF. CDR3 DNA sequence: TGTGCCAGCAGCGCCCACCGGGACAACAAGGGCACTGAAGCTTTCTTT. The chain couples TRBV9 to TRBJ1-1; maybe TRBD1 (6 bases). The CDR3 loop spans 16 amino acids. V was pared by 3 bases and J by 4 bases, with 19 bases between. Per germline, CDR1 SGDLS and CDR2 YYNGEE.

V and J are TRBV9 and TRBJ1-5; tentatively, D is TRBD1 (5 bases). CDR3 length: 15 residues. Germline V gene data show CDR1 as SGDLS and CDR2 as YYNGEE. Trimming left V 2 bases short and J 1 base short, with 10 bases between. The CDR3 nucleotides read TGTGCCAGCAGCGTTGGAGGGACGAGCAATCAGCCCCAGCATTTT. Protein sequence: CASSVGGTSNQPQHF.